The entry below describes one T cell receptor beta chain. Its antigen is currently unknown. The sample belongs to a study of cytomegalovirus exposure and HLA in healthy donors. The V gene lost 4 bases and the J gene lost 4 bases, with 5 bases spanning the gap. CDR3 length: 11 residues. The PCR ran on 60 Vbeta and 13 Jbeta primers. Libraries were prepared by immunoSEQ multiplex PCR; TCRdb keeps only in-frame clonotypes and omits some of them. Among 200,000 or so clones listed, about 80% were seen once. Study outcomes and limitations: Another analysis was done later, and it associated 15,000 or so TCR beta sequences with HLA alleles at 0.05 false discovery rate. Researchers reported in a later analysis that a missense DCLRE1C variant was tied to TCR beta V- and J-gene trimming. An observed cluster of highly shared sequence variants was recorded as a likely sequencing artifact.

J is TRBJ2-7 and V is TRBV23-1; D remains unclear. TRBV23-1 is sorted into the ORF group, with uncertain function. The specimen was PBMCs. This clonotype originated in a woman between 18 and 29 years old in good health and CMV-seropositive. The CDR3 nucleotides read TGCGCCAGCAGTCGGGCATACGAGCAGTACGTC. Translating gives CASSRAYEQYV.